The 10 T cell receptor beta chains listed next were all sequenced from one sample in a study of shared clonotypes between healthy human individuals. Here immunoSEQ multiplex PCR was the method, and the copy in TCRdb shows in-frame clones only, minus some. The table lists about 980,000 clones, 76% of them singletons. Sequenced: memory CD4+ T cells sorted from blood. Subset of the sample: CD45RA-negative fraction. All receptors come from a man aged 18 to 30 in good health.

The rearrangement links TRBV5-1 to TRBJ2-5; TRBD1 agrees at 9 bases. Germline assignment: CDR1 SGHRS and CDR2 YFSETQ. V trimming: 3 bases; J trimming: 3 bases; junction bases outside the gene matches: 9. The CDR3 is 16 residues long. Here the CDR3 reads CASSSFSGTGKETQYF. The CDR3 nucleotides read TGCGCCAGCAGCTCATTTTCCGGGACAGGGAAAGAGACCCAGTACTTC.

The CDR3 here is CASSGTGDGYEQYF. In DNA form, the CDR3 reads TGTGCCAGCTCAGGTACAGGGGACGGCTACGAGCAGTACTTC. The chain carries TRBV18 and TRBJ2-7; 7 bases are a match to TRBD1. The trim removed 5 bases at V and 3 bases at J, leaving 7 bases unmatched. Germline CDR1 KGHSH, CDR2 LQKENI. The CDR3 is 14 residues long. Supplemented by reference TRBV18 and TRBJ2-7, the full variable domain reads NAGVMQNPRHLVRRRGQEARLRCSPMKGHSHVYWYRQLPEEGLKFMVYLQKENIIDESGMPKERFSAEFPKEGPSILRIQQVVRGDSAAYFCASSGTGDGYEQYFGPGTRLTVT.

The gene calls are TRBV15 and TRBJ1-2, with TRBD1 matching over 8 bases. CDR1 LNHNV and CDR2 YYDKDF come from the germline V gene (reference sequence). The CDR3 extends over 14 amino acids. Trimming cost V 0 bases and J 8 bases; bases outside gene matches: 5. This CDR3 is CATSRDQGAWGYTF. The CDR3 DNA reads as TGTGCCACCAGCAGAGATCAGGGGGCCTGGGGCTACACCTTC.

The chain recombines TRBV5-4 with TRBJ1-1; unclear D gene. Deletions cut 2 bases from V and 1 base from J, with 15 bases between. In germline, CDR1 is SGHNT, CDR2 YYREEE (reference sequence). The CDR3 is 16 amino acids. The CDR3 sequence is CASSFPTGRKNTEAFF. The CDR3 DNA is TGTGCCAGCAGCTTTCCGACGGGGAGGAAGAACACTGAAGCTTTCTTT.

The chain carries TRBV5-1 and TRBJ2-1, with 7 bases fitting TRBD1. The length of the CDR3 is 15 residues. V was pared by 4 bases and J by 7 bases, with 11 bases of the junction left unmatched. Germline assignment: CDR1 SGHRS and CDR2 YFSETQ. This CDR3 is CASSLVEGGGNEQFF. In DNA form, the CDR3 reads TGCGCCAGCAGCCTTGTAGAAGGGGGCGGGAATGAGCAGTTCTTC.

This clone appeared a few times. This chain joins TRBV2 and TRBJ2-7; 7 positions agree with TRBD1. This CDR3 region has 15 residues. CDR1 and CDR2 from the germline V gene are SNHLY and FYNNEI. Losses at the gene ends were 1 base for V and 5 bases for J; bases not matched to a gene: 8. This CDR3 reads CASSEEDRLIDEQYF. CDR3 nucleotide sequence: TGTGCCAGCAGTGAAGAGGACAGGCTAATAGACGAGCAGTACTTC.

This clone was seen a few times. V usage is TRBV19 and J usage is TRBJ1-5, with D perhaps TRBD1 (5 bases). Trimming shortened V by 7 bases and J by 0 bases, and 13 bases separated the two germline ends. The CDR3 has 15 amino acids. From germline, CDR1 is LNHDA and CDR2 SQIVND (reference sequence). In DNA, the CDR3 is TGTGCCAGTAACACAGGTCGTATTAGCAATCAGCCCCAGCATTTT. Its translation: CASNTGRISNQPQHF.

V and J are TRBV9 and TRBJ2-3; 8 nucleotides agree with TRBD2. CDR3 length equals 15 residues. With 0 bases clipped from V and 2 bases from J, the junction kept 2 bases outside the gene matches. CDR1 is SGDLS, CDR2 YYNGEE, per germline. This CDR3 is CASSVGGLATDTQYF. CDR3 sequence (DNA): TGTGCCAGCAGCGTAGGAGGACTAGCCACAGATACGCAGTATTTT.

Points on this clone: At the DNA level, this CDR3 is encoded by other sequences in the same sample as well. V gene TRBV4-3 combines with J gene TRBJ2-2; 9 bases are a match to TRBD1. The CDR3 covers 14 residues. After removal of 3 bases from V and 6 bases from J, the junction contained 2 bases not matched to a gene. Per the germline V gene, CDR1 is LGHNA and CDR2 is YSLEER. In DNA form, the CDR3 reads TGCGCCAGCAGCCAGGACAGGGGCGCCGGGGAGCTGTTTTTT. Translating it yields CASSQDRGAGELFF.

The chain uses TRBV5-1 and TRBJ2-1; D is undetermined. This CDR3 comprises 15 residues. The V and J ends lost 4 bases and 0 bases respectively, with 11 bases between them. Germline V CDR1 and CDR2: SGHRS, YFSETQ. CDR3 nucleotides: TGCGCCAGCAGCCCCGGCCCCCGCTCCTACAATGAGCAGTTCTTC. Its protein is CASSPGPRSYNEQFF. Variable domain in full (rest from reference TRBV5-1 and TRBJ2-1): KAGVTQTPRYLIKTRGQQVTLSCSPISGHRSVSWYQQTPGQGLQFLFEYFSETQRNKGNFPGRFSGRQFSNSRSEMNVSTLELGDSALYLCASSPGPRSYNEQFFGPGTRLTVL.